The TCR beta chain under discussion was sequenced for a study of shared clonotypes between healthy human individuals. The CDR3 has 12 amino acids. CDR1 and CDR2 (germline): MDHEN, SYDVKM. V lost 5 bases, J lost 5 bases, and 9 bases lay in between. In the case of this clone: What it recognizes is unknown. Other DNA sequences from this sample encode an identical CDR3 as well.

Clones were read by immunoSEQ multiplex PCR, and TCRdb kept only the in-frame ones, dropping some. Of about 380,000 clones detected, 90% to 97% appear once; the ten largest clones hold about 0.32%. General observations from the study: Large sequencing depth failed to make sorted-subset sequencing complete, rarefaction showed.

The source material was memory CD8+ T cells sorted from blood. Described subset: CD45RO+ cells pooled with CCR7-negative TemRA cells. The chain is built from TRBV28 and TRBJ2-5; D is possibly TRBD1 (5 bases). The origin of this receptor is a man aged 30 to 45 in good health. In DNA form, the CDR3 reads TGTGCCAGCAGTCAGGGAAAGGAGACCCAGTACTTC. Its protein product is CASSQGKETQYF.